The T cell receptor beta chain described here comes from a study of cytotoxic CD8 clonotypes in ibrutinib-treated CLL. Depth targeted 1 in 200,000 to 1 in 1 million T cells, averaging roughly 9.7x coverage per clonotype. Produced via immunoSEQ multiplex PCR; TCRdb's table is partial and in-frame only. The profile shows more than 75,000 clones, approximately 80% of them singletons. Only one count was recorded for this clone. Trimming took 3 bases from V and 6 from J; bases not matched to a gene: 12. Germline CDR1 reads KGHSH; CDR2 reads LQKENI. The CDR3 covers 16 residues. The chain uses TRBV18 and TRBJ2-3; TRBD2 agrees at 7 bases. Here the sequenced sample was PBMCs, taken after 24 months of ibrutinib treatment. This receptor was obtained from a human donor with chronic lymphocytic leukemia. The CDR3 nucleotides are TGTGCCAGCTCACCCGCCGCGTTAGCGGGCTCCGATACGCAGTATTTT. Its protein is CASSPAALAGSDTQYF.